The 9 T cell receptor beta chains in this list originate from one sample, sequenced in a study of T cell responses to AZD1222 COVID-19 vaccine. TCRdb's table, derived via immunoSEQ multiplex PCR, lists solely in-frame clones and lacks some. The sample includes around 120,000 clones, about 90% of them seen just once. Sequenced material: peripheral blood, taken on day 0 of AZD1222 vaccination. The receptors stem from an adult in good health.

J is TRBJ2-7 and V is TRBV4-1; the D is unclear. The CDR3 loop spans 15 amino acids. Germline CDR1 and CDR2: MGHRA and YSYEKL. V lost 1 base, J lost 2 bases, and 12 bases lay in between. The CDR3 region has the DNA TGCGCCAGCAGCCAAGCCCCGCGCTCACCCTACGAGCAGTACTTC. Translation gives CASSQAPRSPYEQYF.

CDR3 sequence: CASRILPGASFPYEQYF. The CDR3 bases are TGTGCCAGCAGAATCCTTCCGGGAGCCTCTTTCCCCTACGAGCAGTACTTC. This chain uses TRBV6-8 with TRBJ2-7; the D gene is possibly TRBD2 (6 bases). This CDR3 region has 17 residues. Germline CDR1 reads MNHGY; CDR2 reads SAAAGT. The ends were cut back, 6 bases at V and 2 bases at J, with 23 bases in the middle.

The CDR3: CASSQRQGEQFF. CDR3 coding DNA: TGTGCCAGCAGCCAACGACAAGGGGAGCAGTTCTTC. The chain joins TRBV3-1 (or the pseudogene TRBV3-2) to TRBJ2-1; D call uncertain. Trimming shortened V by 2 bases and J by 10 bases, and 9 bases separated the two germline ends. Per germline, CDR1 LGHDT and CDR2 YNNKEL (reference sequence). The CDR3 loop spans 12 amino acids.

The chain is built from TRBV28 and TRBJ1-6, with a possible D match to TRBD1 (6 bases). Germline CDR1 MDHEN, CDR2 SYDVKM. Trimming took 4 bases from V and 9 from J, leaving 19 bases between them. The CDR3 loop spans 16 amino acids. The CDR3 loop is CASSSPTGQKGSPLHF. The CDR3 DNA follows: TGTGCCAGCAGTTCCCCCACGGGACAAAAGGGTTCACCCCTCCACTTT.

This rearrangement joins TRBV2 to TRBJ2-5; the match to TRBD2 covers 11 bases. The ends lost 4 bases at V and 6 bases at J; junction bases unmatched: 7. Germline CDR1 reads SNHLY; CDR2 reads FYNNEI. The CDR3 consists of 15 residues. The CDR3 protein is CASSVASGGRKTQYF. The CDR3 DNA is TGTGCCAGCAGTGTGGCTAGCGGGGGGCGGAAGACCCAGTACTTC.

This chain uses TRBV5-1 with TRBJ2-7; 7 positions match TRBD1. The V segment lost 2 bases and the J segment 1 base; nucleotides outside the gene matches: 6. Germline-derived CDR1 and CDR2 are SGHRS and YFSETQ. The CDR3 loop spans 15 amino acids. The CDR3 nucleotides are TGCGCCAGCAGCTTTGGCTCAGGGGGATCCTACGAGCAGTACTTC. Its translation: CASSFGSGGSYEQYF.

The chain carries TRBV6-1 and TRBJ1-5; no clear D. The length of the CDR3 is 12 residues. Germline-derived CDR1 and CDR2 are MNHNS and SASEGT. Trimming removed 3 bases from V and 8 bases from J, with 8 bases in between. The CDR3 DNA sequence: TGTGCCAGCAGTGATGGCGTGGAGCCCCAGCATTTT. Translating gives CASSDGVEPQHF.

The chain has TRBV6-4 and TRBJ2-1, with 7 positions matching TRBD2. This CDR3 has 14 amino acids. Unmatched junction bases numbered 7, after V lost 2 bases and J lost 9 bases. Germline CDR1 MRHNA, CDR2 SNTAGT. The CDR3 loop is CASSDGGGEGEQFF. CDR3 bases: TGTGCCAGCAGTGACGGAGGCGGGGAGGGTGAGCAGTTCTTC.

The chain is built from TRBV7-8 and TRBJ1-1; D is perhaps TRBD1 (5 bases). The CDR3 sequence is 13 residues long. V was shortened by 2 bases and J by 1 base, with 5 bases between the two germline ends. Germline V lookup: CDR1 SGHVS, CDR2 FQNEAQ. In nucleotides, the CDR3 is TGTGCCAGCAGCTTAACAGGGAACACTGAAGCTTTCTTT. Its translation is CASSLTGNTEAFF.